The rows below give T cell receptor beta chains drawn from one sample of a study of T cell changes during pregnancy in multiple sclerosis. Repertoires were generated with immunoSEQ multiplex PCR, while TCRdb's copy carries only in-frame clones and drops some. The table includes around 110,000 clones, around 90% detected once. The sample here was peripheral blood, taken after pregnancy. The receptors were sampled from a female donor with multiple sclerosis, enrolled in a pregnancy study. CDR3s include the opening cysteine and the closing phenylalanine or tryptophan. The D gene is left open where the match is weak. The size of a clone is reported for some rows only, either as once, few or many, or as a class for expanded clones.

size,J,D,V,DNA,CDR3
NA,TRBJ2-1,NA,TRBV7-2,TGTGCCAGCAGCTTTTCAGGGGTGAGGAACTACAATGAGCAGTTCTTC,CASSFSGVRNYNEQFF
NA,TRBJ2-7,NA,TRBV29-1,TGCAGCGTTGTAAAGCGCTCGACCTACGAGCAGTACTTC,CSVVKRSTYEQYF
NA,TRBJ2-1,TRBD1,TRBV6-1,TGTGCCAGCAGTGTCTGGGGACAGGGGTCCTACAATGAGCAGTTCTTC,CASSVWGQGSYNEQFF
NA,TRBJ1-1,TRBD1,TRBV5-1,TGCGCCAGCAGCTCGACCGGGACAGGGAACACTGAAGCTTTCTTT,CASSSTGTGNTEAFF
few,TRBJ1-1,NA,TRBV29-1,TGCAGCGTTGATCCCGGGGGAACTGAAGCTTTCTTT,CSVDPGGTEAFF
NA,TRBJ1-6,NA,TRBV7-8,TGTGCCAGCCGCTTAGATAGCTCCTATAATTCACCCCTCCACTTT,CASRLDSSYNSPLHF
NA,TRBJ1-2,TRBD1,TRBV19,TGTGCCAGTAAGGGACAGGGTCATTCGGGCTATGGCTACACCTTC,CASKGQGHSGYGYTF
NA,TRBJ2-1,NA,TRBV11-3,TGTGCCAGCAGTCTTGAGCCCTCGTCTGAGCAGTTCTTC,CASSLEPSSEQFF
once,TRBJ1-2,NA,TRBV10-3,TGTGCCATCAGTGAGGAGGAAGGGGCAGGAGGCTACACCTTC,CAISEEEGAGGYTF
NA,TRBJ2-5,TRBD1,TRBV28,TGTGCCAGCAGTTCCGGGACAGGGTTGGAGACCCAGTACTTC,CASSSGTGLETQYF
NA,TRBJ2-1,TRBD2,TRBV10-3,TGTGCCATCAGTGCTAGTAGCGGGATGGAAGGGGAGCAGTTCTTC,CAISASSGMEGEQFF
NA,TRBJ1-1,NA,TRBV7-8,TGTGCCAGCAGCTTAGTGGGGAGGAACACTGAAGCTTTCTTT,CASSLVGRNTEAFF
NA,TRBJ2-3,TRBD2,TRBV13,TGTGCCAGCAGCCCGCTACTAGCGGGAGGCACAGATACGCAGTATTTT,CASSPLLAGGTDTQYF
NA,TRBJ2-5,NA,TRBV18,TGTGCCAGCTCACCTGAAATACAGGGAAGGGAGACCCAGTACTTC,CASSPEIQGRETQYF
NA,TRBJ1-1,TRBD1,TRBV25-1,TGTGCCAGCAAGGGGGCGGGAAACACTGAAGCTTTCTTT,CASKGAGNTEAFF
NA,TRBJ1-1,NA,TRBV19,TGTGCCAGTAGCTTACAGGGAGGGACACCTGAAGCTTTCTTT,CASSLQGGTPEAFF
once,TRBJ2-1,TRBD2,TRBV5-1,TGCGCCAGCAGCTGGGGAGTATCGACTAGCGGGGGGGCTCGGAATGAGCAGTTCTTC,CASSWGVSTSGGARNEQFF
NA,TRBJ1-3,NA,TRBV4-1,TGCGCCAGCAGCCAGCAGACAAACTCTGGAAACACCATATATTTT,CASSQQTNSGNTIYF
NA,TRBJ1-5,NA,TRBV5-1,TGCGCCAGCAGCTTATCAGGGGGCAATCAGCCCCAGCATTTT,CASSLSGGNQPQHF
NA,TRBJ1-2,TRBD1,TRBV7-9,TGTGCCAGCAGCTCCACAGGGGGTGGAGATGGCTACACCTTC,CASSSTGGGDGYTF
NA,TRBJ2-1,TRBD1,TRBV29-1,TGCAGCGTCCGGACAGGGACCTACAATGAGCAGTTCTTC,CSVRTGTYNEQFF
NA,TRBJ2-1,NA,TRBV15,TGTGCCACCAGCACACCCCAGAAGAGGAATGAGCAGTTCTTC,CATSTPQKRNEQFF
once,TRBJ2-1,TRBD1,TRBV18,TGTGCCAGCTCACGATCAGGGGGCGATTACAATGAGCAGTTCTTC,CASSRSGGDYNEQFF
NA,TRBJ1-1,NA,TRBV28,TGTGCCAGCTCCGGGAACACTGAAGCTTTCTTT,CASSGNTEAFF
NA,TRBJ2-2,NA,TRBV5-1,TGCGCCAGCAGCCCGGCCGGGTCAAACACCGGGGAGCTGTTTTTT,CASSPAGSNTGELFF
NA,TRBJ2-7,TRBD2,TRBV11-2,TGTGCCAGCAGCTTAGAAGGGACTAGCGGATTCTACGAGCAGTACTTC,CASSLEGTSGFYEQYF
NA,TRBJ2-1,NA,TRBV9,TGTGCCAGCAGCGTAGGAATCCAGGTTAGCTCCTACAATGAGCAGTTCTTC,CASSVGIQVSSYNEQFF
NA,TRBJ1-2,NA,TRBV9,TGTGCCAGCAGCGTAGTATCGAGTGGTCGGTATGGCTACACCTTC,CASSVVSSGRYGYTF
NA,TRBJ2-3,TRBD2,TRBV7-2,TGTGCCAGCAGCTTAAGACTAGCGGGGACAGATACGCAGTATTTT,CASSLRLAGTDTQYF
once,TRBJ2-3,TRBD2,TRBV28,TGTGCCAGCAGTTTAACGGGAGGGCCCACAGATACGCAGTATTTT,CASSLTGGPTDTQYF
NA,TRBJ2-2,NA,TRBV7-3,TGTGCCAGCAGCTTAATGGGCCAGGTTGGCACCGGGGAGCTGTTTTTT,CASSLMGQVGTGELFF
NA,TRBJ2-7,NA,TRBV19,TGTGCCAGTAGTATCAGGCAGGACTACGAGCAGTACTTC,CASSIRQDYEQYF
NA,TRBJ1-4,NA,TRBV25-1,TGTGCCAGCAGCCCTCACGTGGGGGCAGAATCTAATGAAAAACTGTTTTTT,CASSPHVGAESNEKLFF
NA,TRBJ2-1,NA,TRBV7-2,TGTGCCAGCAGCTTTCCGGGAGTAGCGATGAATGAGCAGTTCTTC,CASSFPGVAMNEQFF
NA,TRBJ2-1,NA,TRBV5-1,TGCGCCAGCAGCAAGACAGATTCCTACAATGAGCAGTTCTTC,CASSKTDSYNEQFF
NA,TRBJ1-1,NA,TRBV9,TGTGCCAGCAGCGTAGAGGGCTTCACAGGGCGAAACACTGAAGCTTTCTTT,CASSVEGFTGRNTEAFF
NA,TRBJ2-3,NA,TRBV13,TGTGCCAGCAGCTTAGGACAGGGTCCCACAGATACGCAGTATTTT,CASSLGQGPTDTQYF
NA,TRBJ1-6,NA,TRBV30,TGTGCCTGGAGGCAGGGGAGTGAAAATTCACCCCTCCACTTT,CAWRQGSENSPLHF
NA,TRBJ1-1,NA,TRBV29-1,TGCAGCGTTGGAGGGCAGACGAACACTGAAGCTTTCTTT,CSVGGQTNTEAFF
once,TRBJ2-7,NA,TRBV5-4,TGTGCCAGCAGCCTCGGGTCGGACCGGGGGAAGTACTTC,CASSLGSDRGKYF
NA,TRBJ1-1,NA,TRBV7-3,TGTGCCAGCAGCTTATCCCGGGGCACTGAAGCTTTCTTT,CASSLSRGTEAFF
NA,TRBJ2-1,NA,TRBV9,TGTGCCAGCAGCGTAGCTCCAGGGATCTACAATGAGCAGTTCTTC,CASSVAPGIYNEQFF
NA,TRBJ1-5,NA,TRBV6-1,TGTGCCAGCACTCAAGGGGATAAAGGTCAGCCCCAGCATTTT,CASTQGDKGQPQHF
NA,TRBJ2-4,TRBD1,TRBV9,TGTGCCAGCAGCAAGGACAGGGGGTTAGCCAAAAACATTCAGTACTTC,CASSKDRGLAKNIQYF
NA,TRBJ2-7,TRBD1,TRBV5-1,TGCGCCAGCAGAACAGGGGGAGACTACGAGCAGTACTTC,CASRTGGDYEQYF